Shown below are 3 T cell receptor beta chains from a single sample sequenced in a study of blood T cells in healthy people across ages. With a J-beta primer mix and a sample-barcoded 5' primer, a second PCR ran 7 to 11 cycles. TCRdb used MiXCR to reprocess the 5' RACE reads, holding one entry per CDR3 protein. Among roughly 500,000 distinct CDR3 sequences listed, less than 25% were seen once. This sample also appeared in a second study, on T cells of mothers and their children.

Sequencing input: blood. The source of these receptors is a boy between 10 and 17 years old in good health.

Points on this clonotype: Relative to the germline gene, one junction end is altered; a read error may explain this. The V call is TRBV5-8, the J call TRBJ2-1; D may correspond to TRBD1 or TRBD2 (5 bases each). Looked up from germline, CDR1 is SGHTS and CDR2 is YDEGEE. The CDR3 length is 14 residues. As DNA, the CDR3 is TGTGCCAGCAGCTTGGTGGTCCAGCGTATGGGGGAGTACTTC. Encoded protein: CASSLVVQRMGEYF.

This chain connects TRBV27 to TRBJ2-6, with TRBD2 as a possible D gene (6 bases). The V gene's germline CDR1 is MNHEY and CDR2 SMNVEV (reference sequence). Trimming left V 7 bases short and J 0 bases short, with 16 bases between. The CDR3 totals 17 residues. The CDR3 DNA follows: TGTGCCAGCAACCAGGCTAGCGCCTACTCTGGGGCCAACGTCCTGACTTTC. Translation: CASNQASAYSGANVLTF.

The J gene is TRBJ2-1, the V gene TRBV18; possibly TRBD1 for D (6 bases). The J call is uncertain, as TRBJ2-5 better fits the DNA end. This CDR3 comprises 13 residues. CDR1 is KGHSH and CDR2 is LQKENI in the germline V gene. The CDR3 region has the DNA TGTGCCAGCTCACCGGGGGCCTTGGAGACCCAGTACTTC. Translated, it gives CASSPGALETQYF.